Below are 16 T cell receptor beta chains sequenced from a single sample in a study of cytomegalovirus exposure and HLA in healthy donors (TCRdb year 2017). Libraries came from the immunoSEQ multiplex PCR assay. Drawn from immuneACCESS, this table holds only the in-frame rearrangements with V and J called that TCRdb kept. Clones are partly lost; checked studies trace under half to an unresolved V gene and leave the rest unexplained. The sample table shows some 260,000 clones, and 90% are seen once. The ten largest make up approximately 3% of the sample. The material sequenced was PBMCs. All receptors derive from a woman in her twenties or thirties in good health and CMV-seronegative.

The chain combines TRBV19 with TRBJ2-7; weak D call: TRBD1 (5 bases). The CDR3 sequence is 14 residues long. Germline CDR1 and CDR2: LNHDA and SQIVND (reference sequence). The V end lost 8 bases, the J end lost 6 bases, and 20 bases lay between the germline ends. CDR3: CASASTVTRSEQYF. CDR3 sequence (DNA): TGTGCCAGTGCTTCGACAGTGACCCGAAGCGAGCAGTACTTC.

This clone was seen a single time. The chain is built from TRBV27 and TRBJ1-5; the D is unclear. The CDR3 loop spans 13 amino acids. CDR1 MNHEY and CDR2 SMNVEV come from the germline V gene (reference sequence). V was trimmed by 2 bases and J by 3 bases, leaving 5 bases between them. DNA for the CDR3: TGTGCCAGCAGTTTACAGGTCAATCAGCCCCAGCATTTT. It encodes CASSLQVNQPQHF.

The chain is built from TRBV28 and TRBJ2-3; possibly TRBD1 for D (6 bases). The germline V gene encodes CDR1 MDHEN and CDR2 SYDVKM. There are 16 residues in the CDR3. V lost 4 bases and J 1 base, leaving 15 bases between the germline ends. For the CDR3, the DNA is TGTGCCAGCAGTTCCCCTCTGGGGGCGGGCACAGATACGCAGTATTTT. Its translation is CASSSPLGAGTDTQYF.

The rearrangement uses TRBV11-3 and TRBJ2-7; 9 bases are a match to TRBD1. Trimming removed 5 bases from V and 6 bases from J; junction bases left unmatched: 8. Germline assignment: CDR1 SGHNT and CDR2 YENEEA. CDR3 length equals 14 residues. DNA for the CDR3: TGTGCCAGCAGCATAAGAGACAGGGGGATCGAGCAGTACTTC. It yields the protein CASSIRDRGIEQYF.

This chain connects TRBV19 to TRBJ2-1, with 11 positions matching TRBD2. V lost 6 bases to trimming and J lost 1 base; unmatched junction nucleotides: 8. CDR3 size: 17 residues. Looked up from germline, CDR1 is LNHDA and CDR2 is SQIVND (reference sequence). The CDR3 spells CASSATSGRNSYNEQFF. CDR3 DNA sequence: TGTGCCAGTAGCGCCACTAGCGGGAGAAATTCCTACAATGAGCAGTTCTTC.

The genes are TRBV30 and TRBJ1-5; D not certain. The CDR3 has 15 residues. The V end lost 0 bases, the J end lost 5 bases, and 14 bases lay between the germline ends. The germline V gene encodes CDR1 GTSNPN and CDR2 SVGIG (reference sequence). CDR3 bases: TGTGCCTGGAGTGTAGATGGGGTAATGGATCAGCCCCAGCATTTT. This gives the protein CAWSVDGVMDQPQHF.

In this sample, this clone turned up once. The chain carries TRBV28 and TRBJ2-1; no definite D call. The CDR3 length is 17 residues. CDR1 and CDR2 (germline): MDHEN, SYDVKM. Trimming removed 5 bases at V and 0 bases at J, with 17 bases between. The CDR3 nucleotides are TGTGCCAGCAGTCCCGCCGACACCCGCCCCTCCTACAATGAGCAGTTCTTC. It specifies CASSPADTRPSYNEQFF.

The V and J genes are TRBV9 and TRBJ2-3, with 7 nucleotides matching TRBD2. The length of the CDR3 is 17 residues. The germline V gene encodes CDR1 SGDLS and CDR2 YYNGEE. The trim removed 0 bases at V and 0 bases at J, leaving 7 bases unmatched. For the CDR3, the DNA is TGTGCCAGCAGCGTAGTGTTTGGGGGAGGGAGCACAGATACGCAGTATTTT. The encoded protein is CASSVVFGGGSTDTQYF.

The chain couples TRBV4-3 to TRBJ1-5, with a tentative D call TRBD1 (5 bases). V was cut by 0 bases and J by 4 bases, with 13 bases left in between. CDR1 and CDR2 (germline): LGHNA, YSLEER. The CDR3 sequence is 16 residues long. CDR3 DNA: TGCGCCAGCAGCCAAGATAGTGGGGGGGGGAATCAGCCCCAGCATTTT. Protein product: CASSQDSGGGNQPQHF.

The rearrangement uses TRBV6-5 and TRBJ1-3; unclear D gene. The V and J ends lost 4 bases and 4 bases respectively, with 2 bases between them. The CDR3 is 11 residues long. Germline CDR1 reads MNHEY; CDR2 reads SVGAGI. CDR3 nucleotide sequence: TGTGCCAGCAGTTTGGGAAACACCATATATTTT. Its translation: CASSLGNTIYF.

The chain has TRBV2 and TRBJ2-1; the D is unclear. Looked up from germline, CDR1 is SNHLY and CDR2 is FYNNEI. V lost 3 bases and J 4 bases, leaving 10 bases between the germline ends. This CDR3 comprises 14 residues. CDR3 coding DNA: TGTGCCAGCAGTGACGAGGACCTATACAATGAGCAGTTCTTC. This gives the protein CASSDEDLYNEQFF.

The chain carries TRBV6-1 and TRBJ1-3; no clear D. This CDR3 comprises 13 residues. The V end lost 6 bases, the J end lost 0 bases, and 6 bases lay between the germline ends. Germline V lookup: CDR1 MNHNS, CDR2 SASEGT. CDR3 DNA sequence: TGTGCCAGCAGGAAGAGCTCTGGAAACACCATATATTTT. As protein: CASRKSSGNTIYF.

CDR3 in amino acids: CASRLAGDGTGELFF. The CDR3 DNA reads as TGTGCCAGCAGGTTAGCGGGAGACGGGACCGGGGAGCTGTTTTTT. The chain recombines TRBV4-2 with TRBJ2-2, with 9 bases lining up with TRBD2. V shed 6 bases and J 5 bases; nucleotides not matched to a gene: 7. CDR3 size: 15 residues. Germline V CDR1 and CDR2: LGHNA, YNFKEQ.

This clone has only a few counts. The chain's CDR3 is CASGQQGITEAFF. CDR3 coding DNA: TGTGCTAGTGGCCAACAGGGTATCACTGAAGCTTTCTTT. V gene TRBV12-5 combines with J gene TRBJ1-1, with D perhaps matching TRBD1 (6 bases). Germline assignment: CDR1 LGHNT and CDR2 FRNRAP. The V end lost 6 bases, the J end lost 4 bases, and 12 bases lay between the germline ends. The CDR3 is 13 residues long.

The CDR3 spells CASSSGGRRTGELFF. The DNA for the CDR3 is TGTGCCAGCAGCTCGGGGGGACGTCGCACCGGGGAGCTGTTTTTT. The V and J genes are TRBV11-2 and TRBJ2-2, with 7 bases matching TRBD2. The CDR3 length is 15 residues. V lost 4 bases and J lost 4; bases outside the gene matches: 6. CDR1 is SGHAT, CDR2 FQNNGV, per germline.

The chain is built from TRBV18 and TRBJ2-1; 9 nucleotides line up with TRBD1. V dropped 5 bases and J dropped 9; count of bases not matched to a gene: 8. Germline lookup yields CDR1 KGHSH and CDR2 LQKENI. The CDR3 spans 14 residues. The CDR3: CASSTDRGGREQFF. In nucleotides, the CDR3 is TGTGCCAGCTCAACGGACAGGGGCGGGCGTGAGCAGTTCTTC.